This T cell receptor (beta chain) was found in a study of T cell responses to AZD1222 COVID-19 vaccine. The V gene's germline CDR1 is MNHEY and CDR2 SVGAGI. V was clipped by 1 base and J by 6 bases, with 7 bases between them. This CDR3 comprises 14 residues. A note on this clone: What it binds is unknown.

Repertoires were generated with immunoSEQ multiplex PCR, while TCRdb's copy carries only in-frame clones and drops some. The table lists roughly 180,000 clones, around 90% of them singletons. Overall study results and limits: Reportedly, nearly half of unique spike TCRs recognized epitopes outside B.1.351/B.1.1.7 mutations. All repertoire sampling was performed exclusively after the peak T cell response. Baseline testing showed seropositivity in only five or six AZD1222 recipients.

This receptor was identified in an adult in good health. The starting material was peripheral blood, obtained on day 0 of AZD1222 vaccination. The rearrangement joins TRBV6-5 to TRBJ1-6; D might be TRBD1 (6 bases). This CDR3 reads CASSYLDSNSPLHF. The CDR3 DNA reads as TGTGCCAGCAGTTACTTGGACAGTAATTCACCCCTCCACTTT.